The next 17 T cell receptor beta chains were all read from a single sample in a study of shared clonotypes between healthy human individuals (TCRdb year 2020). Library method: the immunoSEQ multiplex PCR assay. TCRdb re-hosts the immuneACCESS table, in-frame sequences only. Its copies lack some clones; in the studies checked, an unresolved V gene accounts for under half of them, and the cause for the rest is not known. The sample table shows approximately 99,000 clones, and 55% to 70% are seen once. The top ten clones comprise around 26% of the sample. The sample consisted of memory CD8+ T cells sorted from blood. The sample's cell subset or site label is to be understood as: CD45RO+ cells pooled with CCR7-negative TemRA cells. All receptors come from a woman aged 30 to 39 in good health.

The chain combines TRBV10-3 with TRBJ1-3; D may be TRBD1 (6 bases). From germline, CDR1 is ENHRY and CDR2 SYGVKD. This CDR3 is built from 16 residues. The V end was cut by 5 bases, the J end by 3 bases, with 17 bases between. CDR3 bases: TGTGCCATCAGTACAGGACAGTCGGGCTATGGAAACACCATATATTTT. Its protein product is CAISTGQSGYGNTIYF.

V and J are TRBV5-4 and TRBJ2-5; no firm D call. The CDR3 runs to 11 residues. Germline values: CDR1 SGHNT, CDR2 YYREEE (reference sequence). V lost 2 bases, J lost 7 bases, and 6 bases lay in between. CDR3 DNA: TGTGCCAGCAGCTTTCAAAGGACCCAGTACTTC. This codes for CASSFQRTQYF.

This chain links TRBV7-2 with TRBJ1-4; 10 bases are shared with TRBD1. The ends lost 1 base at V and 7 bases at J; junction bases unmatched: 3. The CDR3 spans 15 residues. Germline-derived CDR1 and CDR2 are SGHTA and FQGNSA. The CDR3 here is CASSLGTGGPEKLFF. Written as DNA, the CDR3 is TGTGCCAGCAGCTTAGGGACAGGGGGTCCTGAAAAACTGTTTTTT.

This clone was observed a handful of times. The CDR3 bases are TGTGCCAGCCGGGGAGGGGTAGCTTTCTTT. It specifies CASRGGVAFF. The chain couples TRBV7-9 to TRBJ1-1; D might be TRBD1 (5 bases). The CDR3 runs to 10 residues. V lost 8 bases and J 10 bases, leaving 11 bases between the germline ends. CDR1 and CDR2 (germline): SEHNR, FQNEAQ (reference sequence).

CDR3 sequence reads: CASSQALRGDEQFF. CDR3 nucleotide sequence: TGTGCCAGCAGCCAAGCCTTGAGGGGGGATGAGCAGTTCTTC. The rearrangement joins TRBV14 to TRBJ2-1; D may be TRBD1 or TRBD2 (6 bases each). V lost 1 base and J 8 bases, leaving 12 bases between the germline ends. The length of the CDR3 is 14 residues. The V gene's germline CDR1 is SGHDN and CDR2 FVKESK. The full variable domain, in which reference TRBV14 and TRBJ2-1 provide the parts outside the CDR3, is EAGVTQFPSHSVIEKGQTVTLRCDPISGHDNLYWYRRVMGKEIKFLLHFVKESKQDESGMPNNRFLAERTGGTYSTLKVQPAELEDSGVYFCASSQALRGDEQFFGPGTRLTVL.

V usage is TRBV19 and J usage is TRBJ2-5; TRBD1 aligns across 10 bases. Judging by the DNA end, TRBJ2-7 fits better; the J call may be wrong. CDR3 length: 14 amino acids. The germline V gene has CDR1 LNHDA and CDR2 SQIVND (reference sequence). CDR3 sequence reads: CASSIRDRGFEQYF. CDR3 nucleotide sequence: TGTGCCAGTAGTATACGGGACAGGGGTTTCGAGCAGTACTTC.

The rearrangement uses TRBV19 and TRBJ2-7; D may be TRBD2 (5 bases). V was trimmed by 0 bases and J by 3 bases, leaving 6 bases between them. Germline lookup yields CDR1 LNHDA and CDR2 SQIVND (reference sequence). The CDR3 totals 13 residues. The CDR3 DNA sequence: TGTGCCAGTAGTATAGAACGGGGCTACGAGCAGTACTTC. Protein: CASSIERGYEQYF.

The DNA of the CDR3 is TGCGCCAGCAGCCAAGAACAGACGAGCCTTAATCAGCCCCAGCATTTT. It is translated as CASSQEQTSLNQPQHF. The chain recombines TRBV4-1 with TRBJ1-5; no reliable D call. Deletions cut 0 bases from V and 4 bases from J, with 13 bases between. The CDR3 covers 16 residues. CDR1 MGHRA and CDR2 YSYEKL come from the germline V gene.

This clone appeared a few times. DNA of the CDR3: TGCGCCAGCAGCACAGGGACTAGCGAGACCTACGAGCAGTACTTC. This sequence encodes CASSTGTSETYEQYF. V and J are TRBV5-1 and TRBJ2-5; 10 positions agree with TRBD2. The J call is uncertain, as TRBJ2-7 better fits the DNA end. The CDR3 loop spans 15 amino acids. CDR1 is SGHRS and CDR2 is YFSETQ in the germline V gene.

The chain is built from TRBV9 and TRBJ1-5; a weak D match, TRBD1 (6 bases). This CDR3 region has 15 residues. Germline V gene data show CDR1 as SGDLS and CDR2 as YYNGEE. Trimming removed 0 bases at V and 3 bases at J, with 10 bases between. In DNA, the CDR3 is TGTGCCAGCAGCGTAGAGGGGGTCATCAATCAGCCCCAGCATTTT. Protein product: CASSVEGVINQPQHF. Looking up the rest from reference TRBV9 and TRBJ1-5 gives the full variable domain: DSGVTQTPKHLITATGQRVTLRCSPRSGDLSVYWYQQSLDQGLQFLIQYYNGEERAKGNILERFSAQQFPDLHSELNLSSLELGDSALYFCASSVEGVINQPQHFGDGTRLSIL.

The V gene is TRBV27, the J gene TRBJ1-2, with D possibly being TRBD1 (6 bases). The CDR3 has 15 residues. The ends were cut back, 0 bases at V and 5 bases at J, with 13 bases in the middle. The germline V gene has CDR1 MNHEY and CDR2 SMNVEV (reference sequence). The CDR3 coding sequence is TGTGCCAGCAGTTTATCGCACAGGGATGAATATGGCTACACCTTC. This gives the protein CASSLSHRDEYGYTF.

The chain joins TRBV6-1 to TRBJ2-7; no firm D call. The V and J ends lost 2 bases and 8 bases respectively, with 10 bases between them. Germline V gene data show CDR1 as MNHNS and CDR2 as SASEGT. This CDR3 spans 12 amino acids. The CDR3 DNA follows: TGTGCCAGCAGTGAAACGCCTTTTAAGCAGTACTTC. Translated, it gives CASSETPFKQYF.

The chain employs TRBV30 and TRBJ1-5; D not certain. The germline V and J ends were trimmed by 0 bases and 2 bases, with 8 bases remaining between them. Looked up from germline, CDR1 is GTSNPN and CDR2 is SVGIG (reference sequence). The CDR3 is 14 residues long. The CDR3 here is CAWSVGRGNQPQHF. For the CDR3, the DNA is TGTGCCTGGAGTGTAGGTCGAGGCAATCAGCCCCAGCATTTT.

This clone has ten or more counts. This chain links TRBV7-3 with TRBJ2-2, with D unclear. The CDR3 sequence is 14 residues long. Germline V gives CDR1 SGHTA, CDR2 FQGTGA. Between the trimmed V and J ends, which lost 6 bases and 0 bases, there was a span of 8 bases. The CDR3 DNA is TGTGCCAGCAGTGAGGCTACGAACACCGGGGAGCTGTTTTTT. It specifies CASSEATNTGELFF.

V usage is TRBV4-1 and J usage is TRBJ1-2; D is perhaps TRBD1 (5 bases). Germline CDR1 and CDR2: MGHRA and YSYEKL. The CDR3 sequence is 15 residues long. V shed 0 bases and J shed 5 bases, with 13 bases lying between them. The CDR3 nucleotides are TGCGCCAGCAGCCAAGAAAGGGGAGATCGGTATGGCTACACCTTC. Residues: CASSQERGDRYGYTF.

The chain uses TRBV27 and TRBJ2-7; D not resolved. V lost 0 bases and J 4 bases, leaving 4 bases between the germline ends. Germline CDR1 MNHEY, CDR2 SMNVEV (reference sequence). The CDR3 runs to 12 residues. The DNA for the CDR3 is TGTGCCAGCAGTTTATCGGGATACGAGCAGTACTTC. Translating it yields CASSLSGYEQYF.

The V and J genes are TRBV6-1 and TRBJ2-6; no definite D call. Germline V lookup: CDR1 MNHNS, CDR2 SASEGT. The ends were cut back, 0 bases at V and 0 bases at J, with 3 bases in the middle. The CDR3 runs 15 residues. This CDR3 is CASSEAGSGANVLTF. For the CDR3, the DNA is TGTGCCAGCAGTGAAGCTGGCTCTGGGGCCAACGTCCTGACTTTC.